This T cell receptor (beta chain) was recovered during a study of Graves' ophthalmopathy and Graves' hyperthyroidism. RNA served as the template for amplifying TCR beta CDR3 regions. A first-round RT-PCR used HTBI primers, followed by a second-round multiplex PCR. Each CDR3 protein gets one entry after TCRdb re-called the multiplex PCR reads with MiXCR. The sample consists of over a million distinct CDR3 sequences, less than 45% of them appearing once. This clonotype appeared a few times. Its antigen remains unknown. This CDR3 has 15 amino acids. Trimming cost V 5 bases and J 1 base, with 9 bases left between them. Looked up from germline, CDR1 is MDHEN and CDR2 is SYDVKM. Study-wide points: The majority of expanded thyroid clonotypes above 0.001 frequency also occurred in blood. In separating ophthalmopathy from stable hyperthyroidism, a 13-signature model achieved around 85% sensitivity and 65% to 84% specificity.

This clonotype was obtained from an adult man with Graves' hyperthyroidism. V usage is TRBV28 and J usage is TRBJ2-6; D gene ambiguous. The sequenced sample was peripheral blood or thyroid tissue (not recorded which). The CDR3 protein is CASSLPVSGANVLTF. Written as DNA, the CDR3 is TGTGCCAGCAGTCTCCCGGTGTCTGGGGCCAACGTCCTGACTTTC.